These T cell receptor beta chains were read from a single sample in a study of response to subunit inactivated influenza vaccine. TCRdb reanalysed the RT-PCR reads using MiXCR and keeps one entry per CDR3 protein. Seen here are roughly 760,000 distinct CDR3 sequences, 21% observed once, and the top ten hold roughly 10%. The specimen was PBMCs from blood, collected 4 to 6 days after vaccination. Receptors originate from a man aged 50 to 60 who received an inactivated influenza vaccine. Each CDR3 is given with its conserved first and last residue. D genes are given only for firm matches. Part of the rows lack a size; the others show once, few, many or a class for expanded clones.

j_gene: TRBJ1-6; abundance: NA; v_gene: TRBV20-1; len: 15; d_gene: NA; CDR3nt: TGCAGTGCTAGCCACAGGGAGAAGAGAGATTCACCCCTCCACTTT; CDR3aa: CSASHREKRDSPLHF
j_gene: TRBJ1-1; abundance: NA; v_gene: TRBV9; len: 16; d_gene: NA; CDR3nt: TGTGCCAGCAGCGGCTCAAGACAGACATTGAACACTGAAGCTTTCTTT; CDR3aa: CASSGSRQTLNTEAFF
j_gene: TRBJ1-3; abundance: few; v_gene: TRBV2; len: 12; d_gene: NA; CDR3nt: TGTGCCAGCAGTGTTGGGACGGACACCATATATTTT; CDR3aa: CASSVGTDTIYF
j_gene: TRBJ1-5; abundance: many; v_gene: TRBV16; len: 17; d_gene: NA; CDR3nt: TGTGCCAGCAGCCAAGGTATCTCGGGGGGCTGGTCTCAGCCCCAGCATTTT; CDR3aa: CASSQGISGGWSQPQHF
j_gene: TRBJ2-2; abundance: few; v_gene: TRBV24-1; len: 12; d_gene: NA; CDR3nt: TGTGCCACCAGCGAGAACACCGGGGAGCTGTTTTTT; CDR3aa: CATSENTGELFF
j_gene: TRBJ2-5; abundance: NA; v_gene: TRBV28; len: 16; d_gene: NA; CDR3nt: TGTGCCAGCAGTTTATGGAGGACTACTTTAAGAGTCGCCCAGTACTTC; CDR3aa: CASSLWRTTLRVAQYF
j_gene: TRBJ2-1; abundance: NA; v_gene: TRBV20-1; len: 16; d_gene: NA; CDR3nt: TGCAGTGTTAAGGGGCGGCGGTATAGCTCCTACAATGAGCAGTTCTTC; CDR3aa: CSVKGRRYSSYNEQFF
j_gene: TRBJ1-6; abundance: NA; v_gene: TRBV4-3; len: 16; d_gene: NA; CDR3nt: TGCGCCAGCAGCCAAGGGGAAGCGGGTATCGGCTCACCCCTCCACTTT; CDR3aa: CASSQGEAGIGSPLHF
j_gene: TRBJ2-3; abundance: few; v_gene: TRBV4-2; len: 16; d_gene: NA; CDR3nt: TGTGCCAGCAGCCCAACCACCGGGACCCCGGCTGATACGCAGTATTTT; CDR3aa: CASSPTTGTPADTQYF
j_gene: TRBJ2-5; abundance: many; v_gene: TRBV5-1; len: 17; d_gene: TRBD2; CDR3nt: TGCGCCAGCAGCTTTGGTCGACTAGCGGGGAAGCAAGAGACCCAGTACTTC; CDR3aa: CASSFGRLAGKQETQYF
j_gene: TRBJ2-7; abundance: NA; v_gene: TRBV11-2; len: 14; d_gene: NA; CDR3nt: TGTGCCAGCAGCTTAGTCCGGGAGCCCTACGAGCAGTACTTC; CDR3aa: CASSLVREPYEQYF
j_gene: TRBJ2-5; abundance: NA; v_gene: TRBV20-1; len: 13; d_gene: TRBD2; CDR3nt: TGCAGTGCTGCCGGGACTAGCGTTGGGACCCAGTACTTC; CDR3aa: CSAAGTSVGTQYF
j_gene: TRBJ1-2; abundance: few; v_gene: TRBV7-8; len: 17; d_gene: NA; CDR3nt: TGTGCCAGCAGCCCATCTTATAGCTTACCCGCTAACTATGGCTACACCTTC; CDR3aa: CASSPSYSLPANYGYTF
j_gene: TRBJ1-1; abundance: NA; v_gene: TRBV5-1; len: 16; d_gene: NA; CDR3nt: TGCGCCAGCAGCCGAGGGGGGGCCGAGGGGAACACTGAAGCTTTCTTT; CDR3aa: CASSRGGAEGNTEAFF
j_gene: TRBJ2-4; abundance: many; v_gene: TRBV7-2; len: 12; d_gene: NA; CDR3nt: TGTGCCAGCAGCTTAGCCAAAAACATTCAGTACTTC; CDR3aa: CASSLAKNIQYF
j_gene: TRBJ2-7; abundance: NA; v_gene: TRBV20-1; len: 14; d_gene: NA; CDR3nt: TGCAGTGCTAGAGATCCAGGGTTCTCTTACGAGCAGTACTTC; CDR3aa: CSARDPGFSYEQYF
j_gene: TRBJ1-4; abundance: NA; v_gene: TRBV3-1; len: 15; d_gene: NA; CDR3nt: TGTGCCAGCAGCTCAACCGGACAACGAAATGAAAAACTGTTTTTT; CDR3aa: CASSSTGQRNEKLFF
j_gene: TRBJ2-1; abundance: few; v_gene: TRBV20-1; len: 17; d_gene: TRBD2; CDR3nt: TGCAGTGCTAGACCAAACTCCGGGACTAGCGGCTACAATGAGCAGTTCTTC; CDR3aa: CSARPNSGTSGYNEQFF